This TCR beta chain was sequenced during a study of early T cells in non-severe SARS-CoV-2 infection. Study as a whole: From unsorted whole blood, bulk RNA was sequenced, and the chains remained unpaired. Study-wide results and limits: Matching with VDJdb favored anti-spike CD8 responses (missing private and CD4 specificities).

Unique molecular identifiers were attached to individual cDNA molecules. TCRdb used MiXCR to reprocess the 5' RACE reads, holding one entry per CDR3 protein. The sample carries tens of thousands of distinct CDR3 sequences, 11% recorded once. In this sample, this clonotype turned up many times. Its matching antigen is unknown. CDR1 and CDR2 (germline): SGHVS, FNYEAQ. The CDR3 length is 15 residues. V was trimmed by 4 bases and J by 6 bases, leaving 17 bases between them. Specimen: whole blood. The sequence was obtained from an adult who was a healthcare worker with PCR-confirmed SARS-CoV-2 infection or an uninfected control (not recorded which). This chain uses TRBV7-6 with TRBJ2-3, with D possibly called TRBD1 or TRBD2 (6 bases each). The CDR3 sequence is CASSSRRGLWDTQYF. CDR3 DNA: TGTGCCAGCAGCTCCCGTCGGGGGCTGTGGGATACGCAGTATTTT. Together with reference TRBV7-6 and TRBJ2-3, the CDR3 gives the full variable domain: GAGVSQSPRYKVTKRGQDVALRCDPISGHVSLYWYRQALGQGPEFLTYFNYEAQQDKSGLPNDRFSAERPEGSISTLTIQRTEQRDSAMYRCASSSRRGLWDTQYFGPGTRLTVL.